This entry lists 30 T cell receptor beta chains sequenced from one sample in a study of blood T cell repertoires in COVID-19. Assay used: immunoSEQ multiplex PCR; TCRdb lists only in-frame clones, some missing. The data show some 270,000 clones, about 89% seen once. The specimen was peripheral blood. The receptor source for this set is a man aged 40-50 years with active or convalescent COVID-19.

The CDR3 sequence: CASSFLGLAYNEQFF. DNA for the CDR3: TGTGCCAGCAGCTTCCTCGGACTAGCATACAATGAGCAGTTCTTC. The V and J genes are TRBV11-1 and TRBJ2-1; TRBD2 aligns across 8 bases. Trimming at V came to 3 bases and at J to 4 bases, leaving 5 bases not matched to a gene. This CDR3 has 15 residues. Germline CDR1 SGHAT, CDR2 FQDESV (reference sequence).

The rearrangement uses TRBV19 and TRBJ1-6; D gene ambiguous. The CDR3 spans 15 residues. Germline CDR1 and CDR2: LNHDA and SQIVND (reference sequence). V shed 0 bases and J shed 9 bases, with 12 bases lying between them. Here the CDR3 DNA reads TGTGCCAGTAGTATAGACCGGACTCCAGGTTCACCCCTCCACTTT. It translates to CASSIDRTPGSPLHF.

The V and J genes are TRBV18 and TRBJ2-2, with D perhaps matching TRBD2 (6 bases). The length of the CDR3 is 14 residues. V was shortened by 6 bases and J by 2 bases, with 10 bases between the two germline ends. CDR1 KGHSH and CDR2 LQKENI come from the germline V gene. The CDR3: CASSRDGNTGELFF. DNA for the CDR3: TGTGCCAGCTCGCGGGACGGAAACACCGGGGAGCTGTTTTTT.

The CDR3: CASGQGVHNEQFF. CDR3 nucleotide sequence: TGTGCCAGCGGACAGGGGGTCCACAATGAGCAGTTCTTC. The chain combines TRBV6-5 with TRBJ2-1; 10 bases are shared with TRBD1. CDR1 is MNHEY, CDR2 SVGAGI, per germline. V was clipped by 8 bases and J by 5 bases; unmatched bases: 3. The CDR3 has 13 residues.

This clone was seen more than once but under ten times. V and J are TRBV30 and TRBJ1-6; D remains unclear. Germline values: CDR1 GTSNPN, CDR2 SVGIG (reference sequence). Trimming took 4 bases from V and 1 from J, leaving 14 bases between them. This CDR3 has 16 residues. Here the CDR3 reads CAWKQAGGSYNSPLHF. For the CDR3, the DNA is TGTGCCTGGAAGCAGGCCGGCGGGTCCTATAATTCACCCCTCCACTTT.

V and J are TRBV13 and TRBJ1-1; D is undetermined. The V end was cut by 5 bases, the J end by 1 base, with 20 bases between. Germline-derived CDR1 and CDR2 are PRHDT and FYEKMQ (reference sequence). This CDR3 is built from 17 residues. Written as DNA, the CDR3 is TGTGCCAGCAGCCTACGGAGGTTTGGACGGAGGAACACTGAAGCTTTCTTT. Encoded protein: CASSLRRFGRRNTEAFF.

The gene calls are TRBV6-5 and TRBJ2-1, with 13 bases aligning to TRBD2. The V gene end was trimmed by 4 bases and the J gene end by 10 bases; junction bases not matched to a gene: 10. Germline V gene sequence: CDR1 MNHEY, CDR2 SVGAGI. CDR3 length equals 16 residues. CDR3 DNA: TGTGCCAGCAGTTTAAGACTAGCGGGAGGTTTTTTGGAGCAGTTCTTC. This sequence encodes CASSLRLAGGFLEQFF.

This clone was detected once. The rearrangement joins TRBV5-5 to TRBJ1-2; D unresolved. Trimming pared 4 bases from V and 8 bases from J, leaving 12 bases between. Per the germline V gene, CDR1 is SGHKS and CDR2 is YYEKEE (reference sequence). CDR3 size: 12 residues. The CDR3 sequence: CASSPMLVGYTF. The CDR3 DNA follows: TGTGCCAGCAGCCCTATGCTAGTGGGCTACACCTTC.

V usage is TRBV5-1 and J usage is TRBJ2-2; a possible D gene is TRBD2 (6 bases). Deletions cut 3 bases from V and 0 bases from J, with 12 bases between. CDR1 and CDR2 from the germline V gene are SGHRS and YFSETQ. This CDR3 has 16 amino acids. The CDR3 sequence is CASSSGGTANTGELFF. CDR3 in DNA: TGCGCCAGCAGCTCCGGCGGGACCGCGAACACCGGGGAGCTGTTTTTT.

V gene TRBV30 combines with J gene TRBJ2-7; TRBD2 might be the D (7 bases). The CDR3 is made up of 12 amino acids. Trimming left V 8 bases short and J 5 bases short, with 16 bases between. Per germline, CDR1 GTSNPN and CDR2 SVGIG (reference sequence). CDR3 nucleotide sequence: TGTGCCAGTGACCCGGGGGGCCACGAGCAGTACTTC. Protein sequence: CASDPGGHEQYF.

The chain combines TRBV7-8 with TRBJ2-5; no firm D call. CDR1 SGHVS and CDR2 FQNEAQ come from the germline V gene. Trimming left V 5 bases short and J 5 bases short, with 15 bases between. The CDR3 runs to 14 residues. The CDR3 spells CASSPVPARETQYF. DNA for the CDR3: TGTGCCAGCAGCCCCGTCCCCGCGAGGGAGACCCAGTACTTC. The full variable domain, completed using reference TRBV7-8 and TRBJ2-5, is GAGVSQSPRYKVAKRGQDVALRCDPISGHVSLFWYQQALGQGPEFLTYFQNEAQLDKSGLPSDRFFAERPEGSVSTLKIQRTQQEDSAVYLCASSPVPARETQYFGPGTRLLVL.

This chain connects TRBV6-6 to TRBJ1-5; perhaps TRBD1 as D (5 bases). V was trimmed by 4 bases and J by 3 bases, leaving 16 bases between them. The CDR3 loop spans 16 amino acids. Germline values: CDR1 MNHNY, CDR2 SVGAGI (reference sequence). The CDR3 nucleotides are TGTGCCAGCAGTTTGGGGGGGGAATTAGACAATCAGCCCCAGCATTTT. Translating it yields CASSLGGELDNQPQHF.

This chain uses TRBV6-5 with TRBJ1-2; D possibly corresponds to TRBD1 (5 bases). Germline V lookup: CDR1 MNHEY, CDR2 SVGAGI. The CDR3 sequence is 13 residues long. Trimming cost V 5 bases and J 5 bases, with 12 bases left between them. CDR3 residues: CASSPSGGYGYTF. CDR3 in DNA: TGTGCCAGCAGTCCCTCCGGGGGGTATGGCTACACCTTC.

The chain recombines TRBV5-6 with TRBJ2-3; D is undetermined. Trimming took 0 bases from V and 1 from J, leaving 9 bases between them. This CDR3 has 15 amino acids. Per the germline V gene, CDR1 is SGHDT and CDR2 is YYEEEE. CDR3 amino acids: CASSLVSGRTDTQYF. CDR3 bases: TGTGCCAGCAGCTTGGTCTCGGGTCGCACAGATACGCAGTATTTT.

The rearrangement uses TRBV7-6 and TRBJ1-2, with a weak D call TRBD1 (6 bases). The CDR3 spans 14 residues. The germline V gene has CDR1 SGHVS and CDR2 FNYEAQ. The germline V and J ends were trimmed by 2 bases and 4 bases, with 11 bases remaining between them. The CDR3 bases are TGTGCCAGCAGCTTAAAGAGGGGGAGCTATGGCTACACCTTC. This encodes CASSLKRGSYGYTF.

The chain joins TRBV11-2 to TRBJ2-1; TRBD1 matches at 8 bases. Germline V gene sequence: CDR1 SGHAT, CDR2 FQNNGV. Unmatched junction bases numbered 10, after V lost 5 bases and J lost 7 bases. This CDR3 is built from 15 residues. CDR3 residues: CASSIGQGLGNEQFF. CDR3 bases: TGTGCCAGCAGCATTGGACAGGGCCTGGGGAATGAGCAGTTCTTC.

J is TRBJ1-3 and V is TRBV27; D unresolved. The germline V gene encodes CDR1 MNHEY and CDR2 SMNVEV (reference sequence). The CDR3 sequence is 14 residues long. The germline V and J ends were trimmed by 5 bases and 1 base, with 9 bases remaining between them. The CDR3 DNA reads as TGTGCCAGCAGTCCTTTTTTGTCTGGAAACACCATATATTTT. Translated: CASSPFLSGNTIYF.

The rearrangement uses TRBV3-1 (or the pseudogene TRBV3-2) and TRBJ1-2, with 7 bases matching TRBD1. The CDR3 contains 14 residues. Losses at the gene ends were 6 bases for V and 8 bases for J; bases not matched to a gene: 12. Germline assignment: CDR1 LGHDT and CDR2 YNNKEL (reference sequence). The DNA for the CDR3 is TGTGCCAGCAGGGGACTAGACAGGGTGAGCGGCTACACCTTC. This gives the protein CASRGLDRVSGYTF.

The chain combines TRBV27 with TRBJ1-1; D is unclear. The germline V gene has CDR1 MNHEY and CDR2 SMNVEV (reference sequence). Trimming stripped 5 bases from V and 4 bases from J, with 11 bases between. The CDR3 has 13 residues. DNA for the CDR3: TGTGCCAGCAGTCCGACTCGGGGCACTGAAGCTTTCTTT. This encodes CASSPTRGTEAFF.

DNA for the CDR3: TGTGCCTGGGCGGGACTAGTAGTTTCCAATGAGCAGTTCTTC. The encoded protein is CAWAGLVVSNEQFF. V is TRBV30 and J is TRBJ2-1, with 8 nucleotides matching TRBD2. The V segment lost 5 bases and the J segment 6 bases; nucleotides outside the gene matches: 9. Germline-derived CDR1 and CDR2 are GTSNPN and SVGIG (reference sequence). The CDR3 runs to 14 residues.

Many counts were recorded for this clone. The J gene is TRBJ1-3, the V gene TRBV6-5, with D possibly being TRBD1 (5 bases). Germline lookup yields CDR1 MNHEY and CDR2 SVGAGI. V was cut by 2 bases and J by 0 bases, with 11 bases left in between. This CDR3 spans 16 amino acids. CDR3 bases: TGTGCCAGCAGTTACGCGGGACCGAGCTCTGGAAACACCATATATTTT. It encodes CASSYAGPSSGNTIYF.

This chain joins TRBV11-1 and TRBJ1-3; D remains unclear. Trimming took off 3 bases at V and 4 bases at J, with 4 bases between the two ends. In germline, CDR1 is SGHAT, CDR2 FQDESV (reference sequence). The CDR3 loop spans 12 amino acids. The CDR3: CASSFSGNTIYF. The CDR3 DNA is TGTGCCAGCAGCTTTTCAGGAAACACCATATATTTT. The whole variable domain, remainder taken from reference TRBV11-1 and TRBJ1-3, is EAEVAQSPRYKITEKSQAVAFWCDPISGHATLYWYRQILGQGPELLVQFQDESVVDDSQLPKDRFSAERLKGVDSTLKIQPAELGDSAMYLCASSFSGNTIYFGEGSWLTVV.

This rearrangement joins TRBV24-1 to TRBJ2-2; TRBD2 matches at 7 bases. In germline, CDR1 is KGHDR, CDR2 SFDVKD. The CDR3 spans 14 residues. The ends lost 7 bases at V and 1 base at J; junction bases unmatched: 2. The CDR3 bases are TGTGCCACCAGGCCGGGAGGGAACACCGGGGAGCTGTTTTTT. Amino acids: CATRPGGNTGELFF.

CDR3 in DNA: TGTGCCAGCAGCTCCCGAGGCGGGAGGGCGCGGCCTGAGCAGTTCTTC. Its translation: CASSSRGGRARPEQFF. The chain carries TRBV11-1 and TRBJ2-1, with 9 bases identical to TRBD2. V gave up 4 bases and J gave up 9 bases; unmatched junction bases: 13. The germline gives CDR1 SGHAT, CDR2 FQDESV (reference sequence). This CDR3 has 16 residues.

This chain connects TRBV18 to TRBJ1-2, with 7 positions matching TRBD1. Germline V gives CDR1 KGHSH, CDR2 LQKENI. The CDR3 contains 15 residues. Trimming removed 3 bases from V and 2 bases from J; junction bases left unmatched: 6. The CDR3 DNA reads as TGTGCCAGCTCACCTAGGGAAGGGGGCAACTATGGCTACACCTTC. The encoded protein is CASSPREGGNYGYTF.

The chain recombines TRBV18 with TRBJ2-2, with 8 bases identical to TRBD2. Trimming cost V 8 bases and J 2 bases; bases outside gene matches: 7. The CDR3 covers 15 residues. CDR1 KGHSH and CDR2 LQKENI come from the germline V gene. The CDR3 loop is CASPPGGSNTGELFF. CDR3 sequence (DNA): TGTGCCAGCCCCCCGGGAGGGTCCAACACCGGGGAGCTGTTTTTT.

This clone is medium-sized. The rearrangement links TRBV4-2 to TRBJ1-6; D remains ambiguous. Per the germline V gene, CDR1 is LGHNA and CDR2 is YNFKEQ. The CDR3 covers 14 residues. Trimming took off 0 bases at V and 10 bases at J, with 10 bases between the two ends. The CDR3 here is CASSQDEEASPLHF. CDR3 coding DNA: TGTGCCAGCAGCCAAGATGAAGAGGCATCACCCCTCCACTTT.

The V and J genes are TRBV3-1 (or the pseudogene TRBV3-2) and TRBJ2-7; 8 nucleotides align to TRBD1. After removal of 5 bases from V and 5 bases from J, the junction contained 8 bases not matched to a gene. Per germline, CDR1 LGHDT and CDR2 YNNKEL (reference sequence). This CDR3 comprises 14 residues. The CDR3 here is CASSARQGWDEQYF. In DNA, the CDR3 is TGTGCCAGCAGCGCCCGACAGGGGTGGGACGAGCAGTACTTC.

The chain carries TRBV12-5 and TRBJ1-2; 9 nucleotides match TRBD1. This CDR3 is built from 17 residues. Trimming at V came to 6 bases and at J to 3 bases, leaving 14 bases not matched to a gene. Germline values: CDR1 LGHNT, CDR2 FRNRAP. The CDR3 loop is CASGRLLTGGTDYGYTF. The CDR3 coding sequence is TGTGCTAGTGGCCGACTGCTGACAGGGGGAACGGACTATGGCTACACCTTC.

This clone was seen just once. The chain carries TRBV5-8 and TRBJ2-7; tentatively, D is TRBD1 (5 bases). Germline CDR1 and CDR2: SGHTS and YDEGEE. Trimming pared 4 bases from V and 9 bases from J, leaving 20 bases between. The CDR3 is made up of 14 amino acids. CDR3 sequence (DNA): TGTGCCAGCAGCCCCCCACCAGGGCAGTTCGGGCAGTACTTC. It encodes CASSPPPGQFGQYF.